One sample yielded the 11 T cell receptor beta chains listed below, sequenced in a study of cytotoxic CD8 clonotypes in ibrutinib-treated CLL. The repertoire was sequenced with immunoSEQ multiplex PCR; TCRdb's copy has only in-frame clones and lacks some. The table has about 140,000 clones, 77% seen once. Here the sequenced sample was PBMCs, taken after 12 months of ibrutinib treatment. Source of these receptors: a human donor with chronic lymphocytic leukemia.

The count of this clone is one. The chain is built from TRBV4-2 and TRBJ2-7, with D hard to call. The CDR3 runs to 14 residues. Germline V gives CDR1 LGHNA, CDR2 YNFKEQ. V was pared by 1 base and J by 0 bases, with 7 bases between. CDR3 DNA sequence: TGTGCCAGCAGCCAAGCGACTGCCTCCTACGAGCAGTACTTC. Its protein product is CASSQATASYEQYF.

The chain links TRBV28 to TRBJ2-7; 10 positions match TRBD2. After removal of 4 bases from V and 2 bases from J, the junction contained 8 bases not matched to a gene. The CDR3 spans 16 residues. Germline values: CDR1 MDHEN, CDR2 SYDVKM. The CDR3 loop is CASSYLTSGTAYEQYF. Here the CDR3 DNA reads TGTGCCAGCAGTTACCTAACTAGCGGGACGGCCTACGAGCAGTACTTC. The complete variable domain, with remaining parts taken from reference TRBV28 and TRBJ2-7, reads DVKVTQSSRYLVKRTGEKVFLECVQDMDHENMFWYRQDPGLGLRLIYFSYDVKMKEKGDIPEGYSVSREKKERFSLILESASTNQTSMYLCASSYLTSGTAYEQYFGPGTRLTVT.

The rearrangement links TRBV11-3 to TRBJ2-7; D tentatively reads TRBD1 or TRBD2 (5 bases each). The CDR3 is 14 residues long. V was pared by 3 bases and J by 4 bases, with 13 bases between. The germline V gene has CDR1 SGHNT and CDR2 YENEEA. DNA of the CDR3: TGTGCCAGCAGCTTTGGAGGTTGGGGGTACGAGCAGTACTTC. Its translation: CASSFGGWGYEQYF.

The sample holds a few counts of this clone. The chain links TRBV6-5 to TRBJ2-7; D remains unclear. This CDR3 spans 11 amino acids. Trimming removed 5 bases at V and 6 bases at J, with 8 bases between. The germline V gene encodes CDR1 MNHEY and CDR2 SVGAGI. The CDR3 sequence is CASSARGEQYF. The CDR3 nucleotides are TGTGCCAGCAGTGCTCGTGGCGAGCAGTACTTC.

This clone was counted between two and nine times. This sequence joins TRBV5-6 and TRBJ2-3; D unresolved. V lost 5 bases and J lost 10, with 17 bases in between. There are 13 residues in the CDR3. Germline values: CDR1 SGHDT, CDR2 YYEEEE. CDR3 in DNA: TGTGCCAGCAGTCCCGAACTTGACCTTGCGCAGTATTTT. Translation gives CASSPELDLAQYF.

V and J are TRBV29-1 and TRBJ1-1, with 10 positions matching TRBD1. Looked up from germline, CDR1 is SQVTM and CDR2 is ANQGSEA. The CDR3 sequence is 11 residues long. V dropped 6 bases and J dropped 8; count of bases not matched to a gene: 3. The DNA of the CDR3 is TGCAGCGTCCGACAGGGGGCGGAAGCTTTCTTT. This codes for CSVRQGAEAFF.

The chain employs TRBV5-1 and TRBJ2-1, with unresolved D. The CDR3 is 16 amino acids. With 3 bases removed from V and 7 bases from J, the gap between germline ends came to 20 bases. The germline gives CDR1 SGHRS, CDR2 YFSETQ. The CDR3 nucleotides read TGCGCCAGCAGCTGGGCCACAAACAGAGTCTCGAATGAGCAGTTCTTC. It codes for CASSWATNRVSNEQFF.

Only one count was recorded for this clone. The chain uses TRBV6-5 and TRBJ1-5, with D possibly TRBD1 on 6 matching bases. V was cut by 6 bases and J by 5 bases, with 14 bases left in between. Looked up from germline, CDR1 is MNHEY and CDR2 is SVGAGI. The CDR3 extends over 14 amino acids. CDR3 nucleotides: TGTGCCAGCAGAAGGGGGGCTAGTGATCAGCCCCAGCATTTT. Translating it yields CASRRGASDQPQHF.

This chain links TRBV6-4 with TRBJ2-2; possibly TRBD1 for D (5 bases). Germline loops: CDR1 MRHNA, CDR2 SNTAGT. V lost 3 bases, J lost 2 bases, and 25 bases lay in between. This CDR3 contains 20 residues. DNA for the CDR3: TGTGCCAGCAGTGATCAGGGTTATTCACTCGCCGCTCGTAACACCGGGGAGCTGTTTTTT. Translating it yields CASSDQGYSLAARNTGELFF.

V gene TRBV27 combines with J gene TRBJ1-6; possible D gene TRBD1, 6 bases. The germline V gene encodes CDR1 MNHEY and CDR2 SMNVEV (reference sequence). V lost 5 bases to trimming and J lost 1 base, with 18 bases between them. This CDR3 is 18 amino acids long. CDR3 in amino acids: CASSPRTEGWSYNSPLHF. The CDR3 nucleotides read TGTGCCAGCAGTCCCAGGACAGAGGGTTGGTCCTATAATTCACCCCTCCACTTT.

This clone has just a few counts. The chain has TRBV10-3 and TRBJ1-2, with 8 nucleotides matching TRBD1. The CDR3 sequence is 15 residues long. V dropped 0 bases and J dropped 2; count of bases not matched to a gene: 2. Per germline, CDR1 ENHRY and CDR2 SYGVKD. CDR3 in amino acids: CAISESRTGNYGYTF. CDR3 sequence (DNA): TGTGCCATCAGTGAGTCGAGGACAGGGAACTATGGCTACACCTTC.